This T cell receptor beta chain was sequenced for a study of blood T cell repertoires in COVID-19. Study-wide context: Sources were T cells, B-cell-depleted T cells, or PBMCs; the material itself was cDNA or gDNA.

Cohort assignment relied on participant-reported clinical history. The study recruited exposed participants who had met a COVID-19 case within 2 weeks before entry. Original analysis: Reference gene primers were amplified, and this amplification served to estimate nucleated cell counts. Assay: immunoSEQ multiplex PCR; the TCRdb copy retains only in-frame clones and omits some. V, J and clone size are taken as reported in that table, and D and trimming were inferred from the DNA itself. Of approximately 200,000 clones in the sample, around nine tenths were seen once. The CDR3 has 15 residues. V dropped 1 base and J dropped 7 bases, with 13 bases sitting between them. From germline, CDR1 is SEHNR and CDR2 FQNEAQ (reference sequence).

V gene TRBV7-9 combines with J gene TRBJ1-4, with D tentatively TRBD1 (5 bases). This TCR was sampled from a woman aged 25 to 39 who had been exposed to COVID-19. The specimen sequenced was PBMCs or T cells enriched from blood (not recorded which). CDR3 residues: CASSLGRVGIEKLFF. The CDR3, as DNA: TGTGCCAGCAGCTTAGGCAGGGTCGGAATTGAAAAACTGTTTTTT.